The present T cell receptor beta chain was sequenced within a study of beta chain features in type 1 diabetes. Study-wide results and limits: Compared with healthy donors, patients appeared to share more similar naive, central memory and regulatory TCRB repertoires.

Markers CD45RO/CCR7/CD25/CD127/CD95/CD27 served to sort CD4+ naive, central memory, regulatory and stem cell-like memory cells. This clone was seen a few times. What it binds is not known. Germline V gene lookup returns CDR1 SEHNR and CDR2 FQNEAQ (reference sequence). The J segment lost 10 bases and the V segment lost 5 bases, leaving 13 bases of the junction unmatched. There are 15 residues in the CDR3. Expressed TCRB transcripts were sequenced because the isolated RNA had all been reverse transcribed beforehand. Samples of naive, central memory and regulatory T cells yielded a mean of around 3.7 million reads. Some clones are missing from TCRdb's copy, which holds only in-frame ones; the method was immunoSEQ multiplex PCR. The top ten clones hold 0.065% of a sample with around 430,000 clones, approximately 28% of them seen once.

The chain joins TRBV7-9 to TRBJ2-4, with 8 bases that match TRBD1. The sequenced sample was naive CD4+ T cells from blood. This TCR derives from a man between 18 and 35 years old in good health. CDR3 sequence (DNA): TGTGCCAGCAGCCCCCAGGGGGCCCCGGCGGGGATTCAGTACTTC. Protein sequence: CASSPQGAPAGIQYF.